The 13 T cell receptor beta chains below were found in one sample sequenced in a study of blood T cell repertoires in COVID-19. Repertoires were generated with immunoSEQ multiplex PCR, while TCRdb's copy carries only in-frame clones and drops some. Of approximately 150,000 clones listed, 85% to 90% are singletons. The source material was peripheral blood. The source is a man between 45 and 60 years old who had recovered from COVID-19.

The chain uses TRBV4-3 and TRBJ2-6; 10 positions match TRBD1. Per germline, CDR1 LGHNA and CDR2 YSLEER. The CDR3 is 19 amino acids. Losses at the gene ends were 0 bases for V and 2 bases for J; bases not matched to a gene: 7. CDR3 loop: CASSQDLGTGAAGANVLTF. In nucleotides, the CDR3 is TGCGCCAGCAGCCAAGATTTAGGGACAGGGGCAGCTGGGGCCAACGTCCTGACTTTC.

The V call is TRBV7-2, the J call TRBJ2-7, with D tentatively TRBD2 (6 bases). Germline CDR1 reads SGHTA; CDR2 reads FQGNSA. Trimming took 1 base from V and 10 from J, leaving 23 bases between them. CDR3 length equals 16 residues. CDR3 nucleotide sequence: TGTGCCAGCAGCTTAGGTCGGGGGTATTCCACCCGCGGACAGTACTTC. Its translation: CASSLGRGYSTRGQYF.

The V call is TRBV6-5, the J call TRBJ1-2; D perhaps matches TRBD1 (5 bases). CDR3 length: 13 residues. V was pared by 5 bases and J by 8 bases, with 15 bases between. Germline CDR1 reads MNHEY; CDR2 reads SVGAGI. In nucleotides, the CDR3 is TGTGCCAGCAGTAGGGGCCCCAAAGGAGGCTACACCTTC. Translated, it gives CASSRGPKGGYTF.

This chain uses TRBV28 with TRBJ2-7, with D perhaps TRBD1 (6 bases). The germline V gene encodes CDR1 MDHEN and CDR2 SYDVKM. This CDR3 region has 14 residues. V was trimmed by 2 bases and J by 1 base, leaving 9 bases between them. CDR3 amino acids: CASSLQGGSYEQYF. The CDR3 DNA sequence: TGTGCCAGCAGTTTACAAGGGGGTTCCTACGAGCAGTACTTC. Using reference TRBV28 and TRBJ2-7 for the parts outside the CDR3, the full variable domain is DVKVTQSSRYLVKRTGEKVFLECVQDMDHENMFWYRQDPGLGLRLIYFSYDVKMKEKGDIPEGYSVSREKKERFSLILESASTNQTSMYLCASSLQGGSYEQYFGPGTRLTVT.

The chain is built from TRBV19 and TRBJ2-7, with 7 bases aligning to TRBD2. The ends lost 5 bases at V and 2 bases at J; junction bases unmatched: 6. The CDR3 runs 14 residues. Per the germline V gene, CDR1 is LNHDA and CDR2 is SQIVND (reference sequence). The CDR3 region has the DNA TGTGCCAGTAGTCTACGGACTAGTACCTACGAGCAGTACTTC. As protein: CASSLRTSTYEQYF.

The chain recombines TRBV6-2 or TRBV6-3 with TRBJ2-4, with 9 bases identical to TRBD1. The CDR3 is made up of 15 amino acids. Germline-derived CDR1 and CDR2 are MNHEY and SVGEGT. The V segment lost 3 bases and the J segment 1 base; nucleotides outside the gene matches: 1. Here the CDR3 reads CASSYGQGAKNIQYF. The CDR3 DNA sequence: TGTGCCAGCAGTTATGGACAGGGGGCCAAAAACATTCAGTACTTC.

The chain has TRBV19 and TRBJ1-1; D unresolved. The germline CDR1 and CDR2 sequences are LNHDA and SQIVND (reference sequence). The CDR3 is 13 amino acids. V lost 4 bases and J lost 3, with 9 bases in between. The CDR3 reads CASSTPRDTEAFF. CDR3 coding DNA: TGTGCCAGTAGTACACCGAGGGACACTGAAGCTTTCTTT.

The V gene is TRBV7-8, the J gene TRBJ2-2; no clear D gene. Trimming cost V 2 bases and J 5 bases, with 9 bases left between them. Germline V lookup: CDR1 SGHVS, CDR2 FQNEAQ. This CDR3 is 14 amino acids long. The CDR3 is CASSLLLETGELFF. The CDR3 DNA reads TGTGCCAGCAGCTTACTTCTGGAGACCGGGGAGCTGTTTTTT.

This clone was counted between two and nine times. V is TRBV18 and J is TRBJ1-1, with D possibly TRBD1 on 5 matching bases. The V gene lost 1 base and the J gene lost 7 bases, with 7 bases spanning the gap. Germline CDR1 reads KGHSH; CDR2 reads LQKENI. The CDR3 runs 12 residues. In DNA form, the CDR3 reads TGTGCCAGCTCACCACAGGGGATTGAAGCTTTCTTT. Translating gives CASSPQGIEAFF.

This clone is a singleton in its sample. The chain has TRBV7-2 and TRBJ1-1; D is unclear. The CDR3 consists of 13 residues. With 3 bases removed from V and 0 bases from J, the gap between germline ends came to 5 bases. CDR1 is SGHTA and CDR2 is FQGNSA in the germline V gene. CDR3 nucleotide sequence: TGTGCCAGCAGCTTTTTATTGAACACTGAAGCTTTCTTT. It specifies CASSFLLNTEAFF. Drawing the rest from reference TRBV7-2 and TRBJ1-1, the complete variable domain is GAGVSQSPSNKVTEKGKDVELRCDPISGHTALYWYRQSLGQGLEFLIYFQGNSAPDKSGLPSDRFSAERTGGSVSTLTIQRTQQEDSAVYLCASSFLLNTEAFFGQGTRLTVV.

The rearrangement uses TRBV3-1 (or the pseudogene TRBV3-2) and TRBJ1-6; possible D gene TRBD1, 5 bases. V gave up 4 bases and J gave up 13 bases, with 14 bases separating them. Germline V gene data show CDR1 as LGHDT and CDR2 as YNNKEL (reference sequence). The CDR3 has 13 amino acids. This CDR3 is CASSPRWDLPLHF. The CDR3 DNA follows: TGTGCCAGCAGCCCACGTTGGGACTTGCCCCTCCACTTT.

The chain carries TRBV5-6 and TRBJ1-1, with D hard to call. The CDR3 contains 15 residues. CDR1 is SGHDT, CDR2 YYEEEE, per germline. V was clipped by 4 bases and J by 1 base, with 14 bases between them. The CDR3 DNA reads TGTGCCAGCAGCCCCTCCTTGACACGGAACACTGAAGCTTTCTTT. Translated: CASSPSLTRNTEAFF.

The chain employs TRBV2 and TRBJ2-7; 10 bases are a match to TRBD2. The ends lost 6 bases at V and 2 bases at J; junction bases unmatched: 7. The germline CDR1 and CDR2 sequences are SNHLY and FYNNEI. The CDR3 loop spans 15 amino acids. This CDR3 reads CASRPLAGVAYEQYF. DNA for the CDR3: TGTGCCAGCAGACCTCTAGCGGGAGTGGCCTACGAGCAGTACTTC.